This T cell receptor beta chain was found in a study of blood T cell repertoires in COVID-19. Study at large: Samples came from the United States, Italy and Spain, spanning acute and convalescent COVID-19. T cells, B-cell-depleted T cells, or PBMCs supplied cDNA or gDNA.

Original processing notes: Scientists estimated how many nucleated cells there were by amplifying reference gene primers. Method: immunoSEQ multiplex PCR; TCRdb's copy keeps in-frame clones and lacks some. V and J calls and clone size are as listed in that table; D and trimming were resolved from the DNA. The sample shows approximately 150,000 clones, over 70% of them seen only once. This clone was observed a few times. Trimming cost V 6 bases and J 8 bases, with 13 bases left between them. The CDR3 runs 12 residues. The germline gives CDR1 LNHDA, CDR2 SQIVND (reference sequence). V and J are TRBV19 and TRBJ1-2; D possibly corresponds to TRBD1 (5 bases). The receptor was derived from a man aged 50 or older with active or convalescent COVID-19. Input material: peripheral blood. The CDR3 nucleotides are TGTGCCAGTAGGAGGACATCGCTCGGCTACACCTTC. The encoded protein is CASRRTSLGYTF. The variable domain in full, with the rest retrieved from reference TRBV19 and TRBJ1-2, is DGGITQSPKYLFRKEGQNVTLSCEQNLNHDAMYWYRQDPGQGLRLIYYSQIVNDFQKGDIAEGYSVSREKKESFPLTVTSAQKNPTAFYLCASRRTSLGYTFGSGTRLTVV.